This is a list of T cell receptor beta chains from one sample in a study of T cells in Graves' hyperthyroidism and ophthalmopathy. TCRdb used MiXCR to reprocess the multiplex PCR reads, holding one entry per CDR3 protein. The profile shows about 520,000 distinct CDR3 sequences, roughly a quarter of them singletons. The sequenced sample was blood. These receptors were collected from a woman aged 30 to 39 with Graves' ophthalmopathy. Each CDR3 is given with its conserved first and last residue. The D gene is left open where the match is weak. Clone sizes are given selectively: once, few, many, or a class where the clone is expanded.

v_call: TRBV27; j_call: TRBJ1-1; d_call: .; clone_size: .; cdr3_nt: TGTGCCAGCAGTTTATCGTCGGAGATTGAAGCTTTCTTT; cdr3_aa: CASSLSSEIEAFF
v_call: TRBV19; j_call: TRBJ1-2; d_call: .; clone_size: many; cdr3_nt: TGTGCCAGTAGCCAACAGGGCAGGGGAAGCACCTTC; cdr3_aa: CASSQQGRGSTF
v_call: TRBV20-1; j_call: TRBJ2-4; d_call: TRBD2; clone_size: .; cdr3_nt: TGCAGTGCCGAAACAGGACTAGCGGCCCCCACCGCCATTCAGTACTTC; cdr3_aa: CSAETGLAAPTAIQYF
v_call: TRBV5-1; j_call: TRBJ2-5; d_call: TRBD2; clone_size: many; cdr3_nt: TGCGCCAGCTCCACTAGCGGGGGGGATCAAGAGACCCAGTACTTC; cdr3_aa: CASSTSGGDQETQYF
v_call: TRBV28; j_call: TRBJ1-3; d_call: .; clone_size: many; cdr3_nt: TGTGCCAGCAGTTTCACCCAGGGGCTAGGAAACACCATATATTTT; cdr3_aa: CASSFTQGLGNTIYF
v_call: TRBV20-1; j_call: TRBJ2-7; d_call: .; clone_size: .; cdr3_nt: TGCAGTGCCAACCGGGACTTTACCTACGAGCAGTACTTC; cdr3_aa: CSANRDFTYEQYF
v_call: TRBV12-3/TRBV12-4; j_call: TRBJ1-2; d_call: .; clone_size: few; cdr3_nt: TGTGCCAGTTACCGCGGGGGCGGCTACACCTTC; cdr3_aa: CASYRGGGYTF
v_call: TRBV3-1; j_call: TRBJ1-2; d_call: .; clone_size: few; cdr3_nt: TGTGCCAGCAGCCAACTAACGCCGAGAGGCTACACCTTC; cdr3_aa: CASSQLTPRGYTF
v_call: TRBV5-5; j_call: TRBJ1-1; d_call: TRBD1; clone_size: many; cdr3_nt: TGTGCCAGCAGCTTGCGACAGGGAATAGAAGGAACTGAAGCTTTCTTT; cdr3_aa: CASSLRQGIEGTEAFF
v_call: TRBV18; j_call: TRBJ2-5; d_call: TRBD1; clone_size: .; cdr3_nt: TGTGCCAGCTCAGAGGACAGGTTGGAGACCCAGTACTTC; cdr3_aa: CASSEDRLETQYF
v_call: TRBV2; j_call: TRBJ2-4; d_call: .; clone_size: .; cdr3_nt: TGTGCCAGCAGGGACACTTTTCTAAAAACAATTCAGTACTTC; cdr3_aa: CASRDTFLKTIQYF
v_call: TRBV24-1; j_call: TRBJ1-1; d_call: .; clone_size: many; cdr3_nt: TGTGCCTCCAGAGGCAGCGAAAACACTGAAGCTTTCTTT; cdr3_aa: CASRGSENTEAFF
v_call: TRBV27; j_call: TRBJ2-3; d_call: TRBD1; clone_size: few; cdr3_nt: TGTGCCAGCAGGCCCTCAGGGGGACAAGGTCGAGATACGCAGTATTTT; cdr3_aa: CASRPSGGQGRDTQYF
v_call: TRBV10-3; j_call: TRBJ1-2; d_call: .; clone_size: many; cdr3_nt: TGTGCCATCAGTGAGAGTGGGACGGACTATGGCTACACCTTC; cdr3_aa: CAISESGTDYGYTF
v_call: TRBV6-2/TRBV6-3; j_call: TRBJ2-5; d_call: TRBD2; clone_size: few; cdr3_nt: TGTGCCAGCAGAGCGGGGGGGCAAGAGACCAAGTACTTC; cdr3_aa: CASRAGGQETKYF
v_call: TRBV7-2; j_call: TRBJ1-2; d_call: .; clone_size: many; cdr3_nt: TGTGCCAGCAGGCTACAGGGTTCCGTGGGCTATGGCTACACCTTC; cdr3_aa: CASRLQGSVGYGYTF
v_call: TRBV5-1; j_call: TRBJ1-1; d_call: .; clone_size: many; cdr3_nt: TGCGCCAGCAGCTTGGGGAACCGGGCGACTGAAGCTTTCTTT; cdr3_aa: CASSLGNRATEAFF
v_call: TRBV3-1; j_call: TRBJ1-2; d_call: .; clone_size: many; cdr3_nt: TGTGCCAGCAGCCAAGATAACCTCAATGGCTACACCTTC; cdr3_aa: CASSQDNLNGYTF
v_call: TRBV30; j_call: TRBJ2-7; d_call: TRBD1; clone_size: .; cdr3_nt: TGTGCCTGGAGCGGGACAGTCTACGAGCAGTACTTC; cdr3_aa: CAWSGTVYEQYF
v_call: TRBV6-1; j_call: TRBJ1-2; d_call: .; clone_size: .; cdr3_nt: TGTGCCAGCAGTCCCCGGGATCTCAACTATGGCTACACCTTC; cdr3_aa: CASSPRDLNYGYTF
v_call: TRBV6-2/TRBV6-3; j_call: TRBJ1-1; d_call: TRBD1; clone_size: .; cdr3_nt: TGTGCCAGCACCCGCCGAGGGGGCAGCATGAACACTGAAGCTTTCTTT; cdr3_aa: CASTRRGGSMNTEAFF
v_call: TRBV10-3; j_call: TRBJ1-1; d_call: .; clone_size: many; cdr3_nt: TGTGCCATCAGCCCGCGTGTGGGGAAGTCTACCACTGAAGCTTTCTTT; cdr3_aa: CAISPRVGKSTTEAFF
v_call: TRBV12-3/TRBV12-4; j_call: TRBJ1-2; d_call: TRBD1; clone_size: .; cdr3_nt: TGTGCCACCCGGGAGGGGGCTGGATATGGCTACACCTTC; cdr3_aa: CATREGAGYGYTF
v_call: TRBV11-3; j_call: TRBJ2-7; d_call: .; clone_size: .; cdr3_nt: TGTGCCAGCAGCCCTTTTGCGGGTTATGAGCAGTACTTC; cdr3_aa: CASSPFAGYEQYF
v_call: TRBV30; j_call: TRBJ1-1; d_call: .; clone_size: .; cdr3_nt: TGTGCCTGGAGTGCGGGGCCCTTGAACACTGAAGCTTTCTTT; cdr3_aa: CAWSAGPLNTEAFF
v_call: TRBV6-5; j_call: TRBJ1-1; d_call: .; clone_size: many; cdr3_nt: TGTGCCAGCAGTCACCCACCGAGCACTGAAGCTTTCTTT; cdr3_aa: CASSHPPSTEAFF
v_call: TRBV27; j_call: TRBJ1-5; d_call: .; clone_size: few; cdr3_nt: TGTGCCAGCAGCCCGGAATGGGTGGGTGGGTACCAGCCCCAGCATTTT; cdr3_aa: CASSPEWVGGYQPQHF
v_call: TRBV6-5; j_call: TRBJ1-6; d_call: .; clone_size: many; cdr3_nt: TGTGCCAGCAGTTACTCTGGGCAGCCTAATTCACCCCTCCACTTT; cdr3_aa: CASSYSGQPNSPLHF
v_call: TRBV6-2/TRBV6-3; j_call: TRBJ1-1; d_call: TRBD1; clone_size: many; cdr3_nt: TGTGCCAGCAGAACACAGGGGGCGCGTACTGAAGCTTTCTTT; cdr3_aa: CASRTQGARTEAFF
v_call: TRBV28; j_call: TRBJ2-7; d_call: .; clone_size: many; cdr3_nt: TGTGCCAGCAGTAGTCAACAGGCTTTCTCCTACGAGCAGTACTTC; cdr3_aa: CASSSQQAFSYEQYF
v_call: TRBV20-1; j_call: TRBJ2-7; d_call: .; clone_size: many; cdr3_nt: TGCAGCCCATACCGCGCTGGGAGTTCCTACGAGCAGTACTTC; cdr3_aa: CSPYRAGSSYEQYF
v_call: TRBV2; j_call: TRBJ1-2; d_call: .; clone_size: many; cdr3_nt: TGTGCCAGCAGTGCAAACAGGGATAACTATGGCTACACCTTC; cdr3_aa: CASSANRDNYGYTF
v_call: TRBV9; j_call: TRBJ2-7; d_call: TRBD1; clone_size: many; cdr3_nt: TGTGCCAGCAGCGTAACCGGGACAGGGTATGACGAGCAGTACTTC; cdr3_aa: CASSVTGTGYDEQYF
v_call: TRBV5-6; j_call: TRBJ2-7; d_call: TRBD1; clone_size: .; cdr3_nt: TGTGCCAGCAGACGGGGACAGCGGAGCTACGAGCAGTACTTC; cdr3_aa: CASRRGQRSYEQYF
v_call: TRBV6-1; j_call: TRBJ2-7; d_call: .; clone_size: many; cdr3_nt: TGTGCCAGCACCCTCGCGGGCCAAAGGTCAGTCGAGCAGTACTTC; cdr3_aa: CASTLAGQRSVEQYF
v_call: TRBV4-1; j_call: TRBJ2-2; d_call: TRBD1; clone_size: many; cdr3_nt: TGCGCCAGCAGCCAAGAGGCAGGGGGCGGCGGGGAGCTGTTTTTT; cdr3_aa: CASSQEAGGGGELFF
v_call: TRBV6-5; j_call: TRBJ1-1; d_call: .; clone_size: many; cdr3_nt: TGTGCCAGCAAGGGGGGGGCGGCTGAAGCTTTCTTT; cdr3_aa: CASKGGAAEAFF
v_call: TRBV11-2; j_call: TRBJ2-7; d_call: .; clone_size: .; cdr3_nt: TGTGCCAGCAGCTTTTCAGGGGAAAACTACGAGCAGTACTTC; cdr3_aa: CASSFSGENYEQYF
v_call: TRBV4-1; j_call: TRBJ1-1; d_call: .; clone_size: .; cdr3_nt: TGCGCCAGCAGCCGACGTCCAGGGGAAGCTTTCTTT; cdr3_aa: CASSRRPGEAFF
v_call: TRBV5-5; j_call: TRBJ2-5; d_call: TRBD2; clone_size: few; cdr3_nt: TGTGCCAGCAGCTTGGGTGGGACTAGTCGTGGCCAAGAGACCCAGTACTTC; cdr3_aa: CASSLGGTSRGQETQYF
v_call: TRBV12-3/TRBV12-4; j_call: TRBJ1-2; d_call: .; clone_size: few; cdr3_nt: TGTGCCAGCAGTTTGGGCGACCAGGGCCGCGGCTACACCTTC; cdr3_aa: CASSLGDQGRGYTF
v_call: TRBV28; j_call: TRBJ2-7; d_call: TRBD1; clone_size: once; cdr3_nt: TGTGCCAGCAACCGAGACAGGGGGCCAACCTACGAGCAGTACTTC; cdr3_aa: CASNRDRGPTYEQYF
v_call: TRBV28; j_call: TRBJ2-5; d_call: .; clone_size: .; cdr3_nt: TGTGCCAGCAGCAAGAGGACGGGTATGGGGGAGACCCAGTACTTC; cdr3_aa: CASSKRTGMGETQYF
v_call: TRBV11-1; j_call: TRBJ1-2; d_call: .; clone_size: .; cdr3_nt: TGTGCCAGCAGAGGGGACAAATTCGCTAACTATGGCTACACCTTC; cdr3_aa: CASRGDKFANYGYTF
v_call: TRBV2; j_call: TRBJ2-5; d_call: .; clone_size: many; cdr3_nt: TGTGCCAGCACCCCTGGGGTCGGGCGGCAAGAGACCCAGTACTTC; cdr3_aa: CASTPGVGRQETQYF
v_call: TRBV12-3/TRBV12-4; j_call: TRBJ2-2; d_call: TRBD1; clone_size: many; cdr3_nt: TGTGCCAGCAGAGGACAGGGGGCGAACACCGGGGAGCTGTTTTTT; cdr3_aa: CASRGQGANTGELFF
v_call: TRBV10-3; j_call: TRBJ1-1; d_call: .; clone_size: many; cdr3_nt: TGTGCCATCAGTGATGCCGGCCGGCGAGGCACTGAAGCTTTCTTT; cdr3_aa: CAISDAGRRGTEAFF
v_call: TRBV11-2; j_call: TRBJ1-1; d_call: TRBD1; clone_size: once; cdr3_nt: TGTGCCAGCAGCTTAGAAGGGACAGGGGGTGCCACTGAAGCTTTCTTT; cdr3_aa: CASSLEGTGGATEAFF
v_call: TRBV2; j_call: TRBJ2-2; d_call: .; clone_size: many; cdr3_nt: TGTGCCAGCAACAGGGAGGGCGGGGAGCTGTTTTTT; cdr3_aa: CASNREGGELFF
v_call: TRBV19; j_call: TRBJ1-5; d_call: .; clone_size: .; cdr3_nt: TGTGCCAGTAGTAACGGATTCAATCAGCCCCAGCATTTT; cdr3_aa: CASSNGFNQPQHF
v_call: TRBV19; j_call: TRBJ1-1; d_call: .; clone_size: .; cdr3_nt: TGTGCCAGTGCCCGGGACCCAGGGGAGAACACTGAAGCTTTCTTT; cdr3_aa: CASARDPGENTEAFF
v_call: TRBV6-1; j_call: TRBJ2-7; d_call: .; clone_size: few; cdr3_nt: TGTGCCAGCAGTGATACACTACCCTACGAGCAGTACTTC; cdr3_aa: CASSDTLPYEQYF
v_call: TRBV12-3/TRBV12-4; j_call: TRBJ1-6; d_call: .; clone_size: many; cdr3_nt: TGTGCCAGCAGTTTACGGGCAGGGGACGCGCCCCTCCACTTT; cdr3_aa: CASSLRAGDAPLHF